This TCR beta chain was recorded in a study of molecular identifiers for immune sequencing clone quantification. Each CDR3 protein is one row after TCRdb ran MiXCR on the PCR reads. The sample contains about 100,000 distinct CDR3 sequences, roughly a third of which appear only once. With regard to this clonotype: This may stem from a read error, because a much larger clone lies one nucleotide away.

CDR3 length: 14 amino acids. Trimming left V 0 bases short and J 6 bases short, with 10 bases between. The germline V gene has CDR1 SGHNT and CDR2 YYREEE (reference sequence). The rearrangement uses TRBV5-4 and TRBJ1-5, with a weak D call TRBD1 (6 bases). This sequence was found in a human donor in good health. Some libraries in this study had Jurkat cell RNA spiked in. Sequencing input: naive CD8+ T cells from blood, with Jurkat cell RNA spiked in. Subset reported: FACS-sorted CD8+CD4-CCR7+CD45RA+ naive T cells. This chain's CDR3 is CASSLAGTTQPQHF. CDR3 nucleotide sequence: TGTGCCAGCAGCTTGGCCGGGACAACTCAGCCCCAGCATTTT.